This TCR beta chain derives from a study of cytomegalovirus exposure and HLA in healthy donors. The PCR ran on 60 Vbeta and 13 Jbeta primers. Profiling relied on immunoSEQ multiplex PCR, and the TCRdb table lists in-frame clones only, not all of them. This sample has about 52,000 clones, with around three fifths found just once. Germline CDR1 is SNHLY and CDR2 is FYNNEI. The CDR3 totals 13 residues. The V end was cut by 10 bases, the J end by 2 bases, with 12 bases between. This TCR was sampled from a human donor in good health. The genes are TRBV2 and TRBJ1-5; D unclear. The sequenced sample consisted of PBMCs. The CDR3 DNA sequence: TGTGCCATAAAACGGGATCGCAATCAGCCCCAGCATTTT. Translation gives CAIKRDRNQPQHF.